The 5 T cell receptor beta chains below were found in one sample sequenced in a study of blood T cell repertoires in COVID-19. The table came from immunoSEQ multiplex PCR; TCRdb's copy has only in-frame clones and leaves some out. This sample has about 430,000 clones, with roughly 84% found just once. The source material was PBMCs or T cells enriched from blood (not recorded which). The receptor set was obtained from a woman between 18 and 30 years old who had been exposed to COVID-19.

The rearrangement joins TRBV5-1 to TRBJ1-1, with TRBD1 identical over 8 bases. The CDR3 has 16 amino acids. The germline V gene encodes CDR1 SGHRS and CDR2 YFSETQ. Trimming took 3 bases from V and 5 from J; bases not matched to a gene: 12. CDR3 nucleotide sequence: TGCGCCAGCAGCTATACAACGACAGGGGCGAAGACTGAAGCTTTCTTT. It encodes CASSYTTTGAKTEAFF.

This clone was observed once. The chain combines TRBV28 with TRBJ2-3; a possible D gene is TRBD1 (6 bases). The germline V gene has CDR1 MDHEN and CDR2 SYDVKM. V was clipped by 7 bases and J by 0 bases, with 14 bases between them. The length of the CDR3 is 15 residues. The CDR3 loop reads CASKVPGHSTDTQYF. CDR3 in DNA: TGTGCCAGCAAAGTCCCGGGACATAGCACAGATACGCAGTATTTT.

CDR3 residues: CASSYSGRGTYEQYF. DNA for the CDR3: TGTGCCAGCAGTTACTCGGGCAGGGGAACCTACGAGCAGTACTTC. The genes are TRBV6-5 and TRBJ2-7; possibly TRBD1 for D (6 bases). The CDR3 has 15 residues. V was pared by 0 bases and J by 2 bases, with 11 bases between. Germline assignment: CDR1 MNHEY and CDR2 SVGAGI.

This clone was picked up one time. The chain joins TRBV11-3 to TRBJ2-1, with D perhaps matching TRBD2 (6 bases). The CDR3 has 16 amino acids. Germline values: CDR1 SGHNT, CDR2 YENEEA. The V gene lost 5 bases and the J gene lost 6 bases, with 20 bases spanning the gap. The CDR3 sequence is CASSPHGTSRFNEQFF. The CDR3 coding sequence is TGTGCCAGCAGCCCCCACGGGACTTCCCGCTTCAATGAGCAGTTCTTC. Complete variable domain (other parts from reference TRBV11-3 and TRBJ2-1): EAGVVQSPRYKIIEKKQPVAFWCNPISGHNTLYWYLQNLGQGPELLIRYENEEAVDDSQLPKDRFSAERLKGVDSTLKIQPAELGDSAVYLCASSPHGTSRFNEQFFGPGTRLTVL.

In DNA form, the CDR3 reads TGTGCCAGCAGCTTAAAAGGGGACAATGAGCAGTTCTTC. Protein sequence: CASSLKGDNEQFF. This chain connects TRBV7-6 to TRBJ2-1, with D tentatively TRBD1 (5 bases). The V gene's germline CDR1 is SGHVS and CDR2 FNYEAQ. The V end lost 2 bases, the J end lost 5 bases, and 7 bases lay between the germline ends. This CDR3 has 13 amino acids.